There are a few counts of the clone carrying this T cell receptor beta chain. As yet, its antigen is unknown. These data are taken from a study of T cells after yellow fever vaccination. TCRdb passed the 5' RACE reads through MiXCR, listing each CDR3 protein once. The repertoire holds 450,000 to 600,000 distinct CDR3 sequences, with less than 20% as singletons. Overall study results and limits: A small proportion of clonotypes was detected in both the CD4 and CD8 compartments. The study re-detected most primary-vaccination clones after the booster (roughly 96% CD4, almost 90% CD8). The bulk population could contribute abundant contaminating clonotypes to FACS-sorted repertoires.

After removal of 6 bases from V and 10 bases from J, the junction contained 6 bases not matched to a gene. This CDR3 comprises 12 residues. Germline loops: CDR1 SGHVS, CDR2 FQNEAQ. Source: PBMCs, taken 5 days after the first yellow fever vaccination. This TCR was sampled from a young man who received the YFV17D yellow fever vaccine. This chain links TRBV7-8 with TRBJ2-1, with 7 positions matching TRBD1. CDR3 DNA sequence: TGTGCCAGCAGAGAACAGGGGAACGAGCAGTTCTTC. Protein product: CASREQGNEQFF. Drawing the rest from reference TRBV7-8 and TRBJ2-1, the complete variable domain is GAGVSQSPRYKVAKRGQDVALRCDPISGHVSLFWYQQALGQGPEFLTYFQNEAQLDKSGLPSDRFFAERPEGSVSTLKIQRTQQEDSAVYLCASREQGNEQFFGPGTRLTVL.